This TCR beta chain was documented in a study of response to subunit inactivated influenza vaccine. This clonotype occurred many times. Its antigen is not known. Study-level points and caveats: Only a handful of new T cells, the authors suggested, are recruited with each seasonal influenza vaccination.

MiXCR was run by TCRdb on the RT-PCR reads, yielding one entry per CDR3 protein. Of 650,000 to 800,000 distinct CDR3 sequences listed, approximately 18% are singletons. Sample: PBMCs from blood, taken 5 days after vaccination. This receptor was taken from a man in his forties or fifties who received an inactivated influenza vaccine.

This chain's CDR3 is CASFPGLAGLYNEQFF. The CDR3, as DNA: TGTGCCAGCTTTCCGGGACTAGCGGGGCTCTACAATGAGCAGTTCTTC. The V and J genes are TRBV6-1 and TRBJ2-1; 13 nucleotides agree with TRBD2. Germline-derived CDR1 and CDR2 are MNHNS and SASEGT. After removal of 8 bases from V and 3 bases from J, the junction contained 7 bases not matched to a gene. This CDR3 region has 16 residues.